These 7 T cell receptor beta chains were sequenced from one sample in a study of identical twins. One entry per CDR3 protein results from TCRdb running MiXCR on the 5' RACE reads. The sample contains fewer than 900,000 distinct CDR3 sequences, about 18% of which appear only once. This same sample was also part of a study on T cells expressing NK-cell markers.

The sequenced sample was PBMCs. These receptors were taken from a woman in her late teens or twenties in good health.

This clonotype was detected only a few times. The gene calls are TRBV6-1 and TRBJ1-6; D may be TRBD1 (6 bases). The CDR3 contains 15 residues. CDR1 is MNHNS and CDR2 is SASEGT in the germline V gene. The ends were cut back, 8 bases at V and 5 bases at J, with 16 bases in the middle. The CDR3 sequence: CASRPRGADNSPLHF. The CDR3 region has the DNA TGTGCCAGCCGCCCCAGGGGTGCCGATAATTCACCCCTCCACTTT.

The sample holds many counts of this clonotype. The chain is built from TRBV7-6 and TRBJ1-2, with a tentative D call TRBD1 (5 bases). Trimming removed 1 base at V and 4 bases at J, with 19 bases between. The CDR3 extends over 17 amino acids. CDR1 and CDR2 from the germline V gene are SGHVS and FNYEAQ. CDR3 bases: TGTGCCAGCAGCTTAGGGGGGAAGAGAGACGATATCTATGGCTACACCTTC. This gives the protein CASSLGGKRDDIYGYTF.

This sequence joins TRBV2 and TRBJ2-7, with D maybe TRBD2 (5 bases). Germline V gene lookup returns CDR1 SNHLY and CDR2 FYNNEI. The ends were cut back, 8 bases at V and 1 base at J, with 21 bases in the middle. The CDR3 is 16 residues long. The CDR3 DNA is TGTGCCAGCGGAGGCGGAGTGGAGTCAACGTCCTACGAGCAGTACTTC. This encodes CASGGGVESTSYEQYF. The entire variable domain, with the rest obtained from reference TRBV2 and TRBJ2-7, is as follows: EPEVTQTPSHQVTQMGQEVILRCVPISNHLYFYWYRQILGQKVEFLVSFYNNEISEKSEIFDDQFSVERPDGSNFTLKIRSTKLEDSAMYFCASGGGVESTSYEQYFGPGTRLTVT.

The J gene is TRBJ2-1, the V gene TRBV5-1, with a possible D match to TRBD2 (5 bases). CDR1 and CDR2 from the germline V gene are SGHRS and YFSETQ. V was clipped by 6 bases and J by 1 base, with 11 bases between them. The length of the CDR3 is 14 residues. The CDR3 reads CASTSGNSYNEQFF. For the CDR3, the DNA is TGCGCCAGCACATCGGGGAATTCCTACAATGAGCAGTTCTTC.

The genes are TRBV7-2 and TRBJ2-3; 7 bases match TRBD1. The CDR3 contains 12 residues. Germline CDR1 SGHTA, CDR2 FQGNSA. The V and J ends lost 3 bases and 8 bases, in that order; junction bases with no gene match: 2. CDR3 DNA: TGTGCCAGCAGCTTTAGGGGGCGTACGCAGTATTTT. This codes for CASSFRGRTQYF.

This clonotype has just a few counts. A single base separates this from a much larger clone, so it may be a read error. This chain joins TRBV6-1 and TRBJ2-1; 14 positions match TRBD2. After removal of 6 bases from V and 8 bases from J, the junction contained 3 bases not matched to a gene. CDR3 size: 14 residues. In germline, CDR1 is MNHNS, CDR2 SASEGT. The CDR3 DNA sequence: TGTGCCAGCAGGAGGACTAGCGGGAGGTATGAGCAGTTCTTC. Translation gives CASRRTSGRYEQFF.

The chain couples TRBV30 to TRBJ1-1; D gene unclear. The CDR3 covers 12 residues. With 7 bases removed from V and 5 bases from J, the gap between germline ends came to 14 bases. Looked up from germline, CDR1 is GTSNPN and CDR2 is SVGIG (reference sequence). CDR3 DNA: TGTGCCTTCTTCCGGGGAGAAACTGAAGCTTTCTTT. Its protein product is CAFFRGETEAFF.